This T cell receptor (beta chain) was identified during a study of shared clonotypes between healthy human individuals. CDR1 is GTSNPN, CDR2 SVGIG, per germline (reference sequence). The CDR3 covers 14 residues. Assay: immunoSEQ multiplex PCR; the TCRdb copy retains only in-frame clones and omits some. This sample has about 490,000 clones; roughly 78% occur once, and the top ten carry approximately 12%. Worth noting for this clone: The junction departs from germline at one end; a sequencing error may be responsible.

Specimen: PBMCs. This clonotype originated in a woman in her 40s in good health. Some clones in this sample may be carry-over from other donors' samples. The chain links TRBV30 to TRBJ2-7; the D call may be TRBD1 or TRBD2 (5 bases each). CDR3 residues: CAWSDPGTGNPGLF. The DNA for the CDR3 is TGTGCCTGGAGTGACCCTGGAACCGGGAACCCGGGGCTCTTC.